Sequencing of this T cell receptor (beta chain) was carried out in a study of OX40 agonist ivuxolimab in advanced cancers. Study-wide background: Intravenous ivuxolimab at 0.01 to 10 mg/kg was given to patients every 2 weeks. Study-level points and caveats: More expanded clones were found, on average, in CD8+ than in CD4+ T cells. A proportion of nonresponders additionally exhibited low normalized T-cell clonal expansion.

Worth noting for this clone: The antigen is not known.

The V gene end was trimmed by 0 bases and the J gene end by 3 bases; junction bases not matched to a gene: 11. Germline assignment: CDR1 LGHNA and CDR2 YNFKEQ. The CDR3 sequence is 17 residues long. Sequenced by immunoSEQ multiplex PCR; TCRdb stores in-frame clones only, minus some. The sample consists of 49,000 or so clones, approximately 90% of them appearing once. The chain has TRBV4-2 and TRBJ2-7; TRBD1 aligns across 7 bases. The origin of this receptor is an adult with an advanced solid tumor such as melanoma, head and neck, liver or kidney cancer. The input for sequencing was CD4+ or CD8+ T cells sorted from blood, taken in a trial of the OX40 agonist ivuxolimab. The CDR3 DNA follows: TGTGCCAGCAGCCAAGATATCTTCGGCCAGGGGGTCTACGAGCAGTACTTC. It is translated as CASSQDIFGQGVYEQYF.